This TCR beta chain was identified in a study of blood T cells in healthy people across ages. Overall study results and limits: Per million T cells, TCR beta diversity dropped about linearly as age rose.

This clonotype was seen just once. Its cognate antigen is unknown. This CDR3 comprises 16 residues. Alongside a J-beta primer mix, a sample-barcoded 5' primer served in a second PCR lasting about 7 to 12 cycles. TCRdb reprocessed the 5' RACE reads via MiXCR and lists one record per CDR3 protein. The profile shows some 920,000 distinct CDR3 sequences, roughly 50% of them singletons. The clonotype originates from a woman between 55 and 75 years old in good health. The chain links TRBV21-1 to TRBJ2-5; the tabulated D call, TRBD1, remains unverified against the DNA. TRBV21-1 is listed as a pseudogene. The specimen sequenced was blood. The CDR3, as DNA: TGTGCCAGCGCCCCCGCTCCGCCCCGAACCGGAGAGACCCAGTACTTC. Protein: CASAPAPPRTGETQYF.